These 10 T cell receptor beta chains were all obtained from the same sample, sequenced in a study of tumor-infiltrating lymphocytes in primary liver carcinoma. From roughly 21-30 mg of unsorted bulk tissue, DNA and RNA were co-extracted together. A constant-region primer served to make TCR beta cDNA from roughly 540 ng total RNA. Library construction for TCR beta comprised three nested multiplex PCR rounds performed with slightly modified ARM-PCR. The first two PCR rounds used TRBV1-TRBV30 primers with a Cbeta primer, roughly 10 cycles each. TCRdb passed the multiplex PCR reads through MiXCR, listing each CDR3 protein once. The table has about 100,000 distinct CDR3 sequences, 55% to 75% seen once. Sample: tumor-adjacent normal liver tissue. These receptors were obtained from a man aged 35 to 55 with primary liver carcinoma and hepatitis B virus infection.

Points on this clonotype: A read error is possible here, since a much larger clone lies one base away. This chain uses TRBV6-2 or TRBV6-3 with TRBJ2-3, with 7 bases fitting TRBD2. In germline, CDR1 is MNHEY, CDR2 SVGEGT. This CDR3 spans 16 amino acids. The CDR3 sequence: CVSSYSPSGSTDTQYF. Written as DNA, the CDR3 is TGTGTCAGCAGTTACTCTCCTAGCGGTAGCACAGATACGCAGTATTTT.

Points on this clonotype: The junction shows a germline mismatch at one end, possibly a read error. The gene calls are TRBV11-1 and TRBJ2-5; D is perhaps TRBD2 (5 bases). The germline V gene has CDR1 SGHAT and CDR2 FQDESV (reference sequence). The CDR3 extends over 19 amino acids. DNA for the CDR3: TGTGCGAGCAGCCCGCCCCCGAAGGTCAGTAAGGACTTCCACGAGACCCAGTACTTC. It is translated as CASSPPPKVSKDFHETQYF.

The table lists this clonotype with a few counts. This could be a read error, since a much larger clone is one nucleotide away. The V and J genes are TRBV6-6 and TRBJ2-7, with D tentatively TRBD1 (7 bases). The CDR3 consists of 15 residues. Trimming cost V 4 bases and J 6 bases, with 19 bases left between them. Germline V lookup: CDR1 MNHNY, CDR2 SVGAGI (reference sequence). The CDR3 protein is CASSSGGLTPIEQYF. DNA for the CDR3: TGTGCCAGCAGTTCAGGGGGACTGACCCCCATCGAGCAGTACTTC.

The CDR3 coding sequence is TGTGCCAGCTCACCGGGTGAAGGGAGGACCTACGAGCAGTACTTC. The encoded protein is CASSPGEGRTYEQYF. V gene TRBV18 combines with J gene TRBJ2-7, with D possibly matching TRBD2 (6 bases). The CDR3 is 15 residues long. The ends were cut back, 3 bases at V and 2 bases at J, with 14 bases in the middle. CDR1 and CDR2 (germline): KGHSH, LQKENI.

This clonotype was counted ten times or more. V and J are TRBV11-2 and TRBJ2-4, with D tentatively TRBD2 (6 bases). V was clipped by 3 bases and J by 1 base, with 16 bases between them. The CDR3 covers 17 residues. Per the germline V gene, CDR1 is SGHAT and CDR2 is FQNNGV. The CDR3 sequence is CASSFRLEGRAKNIQYF. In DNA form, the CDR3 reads TGTGCCAGCAGCTTTCGACTAGAGGGAAGGGCCAAAAACATTCAGTACTTC.

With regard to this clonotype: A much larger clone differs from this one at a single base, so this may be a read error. CDR3 sequence: CASSGGLWRKQPQHF. As DNA, the CDR3 is TGTGCCAGCAGTGGAGGGTTGTGGCGCAAACAGCCCCAGCATTTT. V usage is TRBV6-1 and J usage is TRBJ1-5; D is ambiguous. The CDR3 loop spans 15 amino acids. In germline, CDR1 is MNHNS, CDR2 SASEGT.

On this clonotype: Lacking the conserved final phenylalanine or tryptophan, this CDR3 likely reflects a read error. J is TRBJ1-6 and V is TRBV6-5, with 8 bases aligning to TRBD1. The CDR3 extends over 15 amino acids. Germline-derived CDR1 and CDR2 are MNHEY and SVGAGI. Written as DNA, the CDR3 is TGTGCAAGCACCCACTTGACAGGGGCGGGCTCACCCCTCCACTAT. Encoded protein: CASTHLTGAGSPLHY.

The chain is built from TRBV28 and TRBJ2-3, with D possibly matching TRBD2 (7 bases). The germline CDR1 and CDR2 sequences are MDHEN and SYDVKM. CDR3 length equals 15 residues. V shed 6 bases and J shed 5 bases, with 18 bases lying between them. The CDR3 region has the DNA TGTGCCAGCAGCCTGGGGGGGGCACAGGGAGATACGCAGTATTTT. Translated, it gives CASSLGGAQGDTQYF.

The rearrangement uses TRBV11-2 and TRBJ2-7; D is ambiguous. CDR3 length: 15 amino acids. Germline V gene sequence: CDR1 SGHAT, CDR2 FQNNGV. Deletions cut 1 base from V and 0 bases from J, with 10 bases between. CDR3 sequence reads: CASSLVHVCSYEQYF. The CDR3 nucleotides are TGTGCCAGCAGCTTAGTACATGTCTGCTCCTACGAGCAGTACTTC.

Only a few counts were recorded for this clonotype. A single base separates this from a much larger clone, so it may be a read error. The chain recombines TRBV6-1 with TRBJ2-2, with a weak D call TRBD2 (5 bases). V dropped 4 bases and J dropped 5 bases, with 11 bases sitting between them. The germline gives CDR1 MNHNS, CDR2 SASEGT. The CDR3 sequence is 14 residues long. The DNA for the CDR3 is TGTGCCAGCAGTGGAGGTAGCGAGACCGGGGAGCTGTTTTTT. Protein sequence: CASSGGSETGELFF.